The clone carrying this T cell receptor beta chain came up many times. The CDR3 totals 14 residues. CDR1 is SGDLS and CDR2 is YYNGEE in the germline V gene. The ends were cut back, 3 bases at V and 4 bases at J, with 12 bases in the middle. The sample is drawn from a study of spatial heterogeneity in lung cancer. Specified time point: sample taken at primary tumor resection. One entry per CDR3 protein results from TCRdb running MiXCR on the 5' RACE reads. Found here are some 83,000 distinct CDR3 sequences, about 8% of them singletons; the top ten hold 6.8%. This TCR was recovered from a male donor with early-stage non-small cell lung cancer. Sequencing used PBMCs, obtained at surgery. This chain joins TRBV9 and TRBJ2-3; D uncertain. For the CDR3, the DNA is TGTGCCAGCAGCGCGGGTGGGGTGGCAGATACGCAGTATTTT. This sequence encodes CASSAGGVADTQYF. The entire variable domain, with the rest obtained from reference TRBV9 and TRBJ2-3, is as follows: DSGVTQTPKHLITATGQRVTLRCSPRSGDLSVYWYQQSLDQGLQFLIQYYNGEERAKGNILERFSAQQFPDLHSELNLSSLELGDSALYFCASSAGGVADTQYFGPGTRLTVL.